This T cell receptor beta chain came from a study of blood T cell repertoires in COVID-19. This clone was picked up one time. The germline CDR1 and CDR2 sequences are MRHNA and SNTAGT. The length of the CDR3 is 13 residues. V lost 5 bases, J lost 10 bases, and 8 bases stayed unmatched. The table came from immunoSEQ multiplex PCR; TCRdb's copy has only in-frame clones and leaves some out. The sample yields 250,000 to 350,000 clones, 90% seen once. J is TRBJ1-1 and V is TRBV6-4; 9 nucleotides match TRBD1. The sequenced sample consisted of PBMCs or T cells enriched from blood (not recorded which). The TCR was taken from a man aged 60 to 69 who had recovered from COVID-19. This CDR3 is CASSMGQGRVAFF. CDR3 coding DNA: TGTGCCAGCAGTATGGGACAGGGACGCGTAGCTTTCTTT.